This T cell receptor beta chain was observed in a study of blood T cell repertoires in COVID-19. Study-level background: Researchers got acute and convalescent COVID-19 samples from the United States, Italy and Spain. Nucleic acid was either cDNA or gDNA, and it came from T cells, B-cell-depleted T cells, or PBMCs.

Study processing details: Amplification of reference gene primers provided the estimated nucleated cell counts. The table came from immunoSEQ multiplex PCR; TCRdb's copy has only in-frame clones and leaves some out. V, J and clone size reflect that table, while D and trimming were determined from the DNA. The data show about 400,000 clones, about nine tenths seen once. The CDR3 sequence is 14 residues long. From germline, CDR1 is MNHEY and CDR2 SVGEGT. V dropped 2 bases and J dropped 5; count of bases not matched to a gene: 5. This TCR came from a woman aged 30 to 39 with active or convalescent COVID-19. Sequenced input: peripheral blood. The genes are TRBV6-2 or TRBV6-3 and TRBJ2-7; TRBD1 agrees at 8 bases. The CDR3 coding sequence is TGTGCCAGCAGTTACCCTCAGGGGGCGGACGAGCAGTACTTC. This gives the protein CASSYPQGADEQYF.